These 17 T cell receptor beta chains came from one sample sequenced in a study of blood T cell repertoires in COVID-19. Here immunoSEQ multiplex PCR was the method, and the copy in TCRdb shows in-frame clones only, minus some. The sample shows tens of thousands of clones, around 80% of them seen only once. The sequenced sample consisted of peripheral blood. The receptors were gathered from a man aged 65 to 85 with acute or convalescent COVID-19.

V is TRBV5-1 and J is TRBJ2-5, with a tentative D call TRBD2 (5 bases). Germline assignment: CDR1 SGHRS and CDR2 YFSETQ. This CDR3 has 14 amino acids. The V and J ends lost 4 bases and 1 base respectively, with 11 bases between them. The CDR3 DNA reads TGCGCCAGCAGCCCCGGACTCATCCAAGAGACCCAGTACTTC. This encodes CASSPGLIQETQYF.

The CDR3 DNA follows: TGTGCCAGCAGCTTAGGGACGACAGGTGAAGCTTTCTTT. Protein sequence: CASSLGTTGEAFF. The chain employs TRBV13 and TRBJ1-1; a weak D match, TRBD1 (6 bases). In germline, CDR1 is PRHDT, CDR2 FYEKMQ (reference sequence). The CDR3 spans 13 residues. The ends were cut back, 0 bases at V and 7 bases at J, with 9 bases in the middle.

The gene calls are TRBV4-1 and TRBJ1-4, with 10 nucleotides matching TRBD1. The V and J ends lost 1 base and 8 bases, in that order; junction bases with no gene match: 4. This CDR3 region has 15 residues. The germline V gene encodes CDR1 MGHRA and CDR2 YSYEKL. CDR3 coding DNA: TGCGCCAGCAGCCAAGGGACAGGGGGTGTCGAAAAACTGTTTTTT. This codes for CASSQGTGGVEKLFF.

The chain uses TRBV5-8 and TRBJ2-6; D call uncertain. Germline V gives CDR1 SGHTS, CDR2 YDEGEE. V gave up 0 bases and J gave up 3 bases, with 4 bases separating them. This CDR3 comprises 14 residues. DNA of the CDR3: TGTGCCAGCAGCTTGGTCGTTGGGGCCAACGTCCTGACTTTC. Translating it yields CASSLVVGANVLTF.

The V and J genes are TRBV7-2 and TRBJ1-1; D is uncertain. V lost 2 bases, J lost 0 bases, and 4 bases lay in between. CDR1 is SGHTA and CDR2 is FQGNSA in the germline V gene. The CDR3 extends over 13 amino acids. CDR3 DNA: TGTGCCAGCAGCTTATACATGAACACTGAAGCTTTCTTT. This encodes CASSLYMNTEAFF. The variable domain in full, with the rest retrieved from reference TRBV7-2 and TRBJ1-1, is GAGVSQSPSNKVTEKGKDVELRCDPISGHTALYWYRQSLGQGLEFLIYFQGNSAPDKSGLPSDRFSAERTGGSVSTLTIQRTQQEDSAVYLCASSLYMNTEAFFGQGTRLTVV.

The chain recombines TRBV7-8 with TRBJ1-5; 9 bases are shared with TRBD1. Looked up from germline, CDR1 is SGHVS and CDR2 is FQNEAQ. The CDR3 runs to 14 residues. The J segment lost 4 bases and the V segment lost 4 bases, leaving 2 bases of the junction unmatched. The CDR3 region has the DNA TGTGCCAGCAGCTCGGGACAGGGTAATCAGCCCCAGCATTTT. Translating it yields CASSSGQGNQPQHF.

V is TRBV6-2 or TRBV6-3 and J is TRBJ1-2; D is uncertain. This CDR3 has 18 amino acids. CDR1 and CDR2 from the germline V gene are MNHEY and SVGEGT. V was pared by 5 bases and J by 0 bases, with 22 bases between. The CDR3 DNA reads TGTGCCAGCAGTCTCTCCCTGGATTACGGAGGATCTAACTATGGCTACACCTTC. This encodes CASSLSLDYGGSNYGYTF.

This clone has only one observation. The V gene is TRBV7-8, the J gene TRBJ1-3; TRBD1 matches at 10 bases. The J segment lost 4 bases and the V segment lost 4 bases, leaving 4 bases of the junction unmatched. The length of the CDR3 is 15 residues. Per the germline V gene, CDR1 is SGHVS and CDR2 is FQNEAQ. As DNA, the CDR3 is TGTGCCAGCAGCTCAGGGACAGGGGACGGAAACACCATATATTTT. This encodes CASSSGTGDGNTIYF.

This chain joins TRBV7-3 and TRBJ2-2, with a tentative D call TRBD2 (5 bases). CDR3 length: 13 residues. Germline V lookup: CDR1 SGHTA, CDR2 FQGTGA. Trimming pared 4 bases from V and 6 bases from J, leaving 9 bases between. CDR3 protein: CASSSSGAGELFF. CDR3 sequence (DNA): TGTGCCAGCAGCTCGAGCGGAGCCGGGGAGCTGTTTTTT.

This clone was detected a few times. CDR3 sequence reads: CASSSHTGELFF. The CDR3 coding sequence is TGTGCCAGCAGCTCCCATACCGGGGAGCTGTTTTTT. The J gene is TRBJ2-2, the V gene TRBV7-9; D is uncertain. V gave up 4 bases and J gave up 5 bases, with 5 bases separating them. The CDR3 runs to 12 residues. Germline CDR1 SEHNR, CDR2 FQNEAQ (reference sequence). Complete variable domain (other parts from reference TRBV7-9 and TRBJ2-2): DTGVSQNPRHKITKRGQNVTFRCDPISEHNRLYWYRQTLGQGPEFLTYFQNEAQLEKSRLLSDRFSAERPKGSFSTLEIQRTEQGDSAMYLCASSSHTGELFFGEGSRLTVL.

The gene calls are TRBV6-4 and TRBJ1-6; TRBD1 aligns across 8 bases. Losses at the gene ends were 4 bases for V and 5 bases for J; bases not matched to a gene: 7. The CDR3 contains 16 residues. Germline V lookup: CDR1 MRHNA, CDR2 SNTAGT. CDR3 residues: CASSAWDRPNNSPLHF. In DNA, the CDR3 is TGTGCCAGCAGTGCCTGGGACAGGCCAAATAATTCACCCCTCCACTTT.

The chain carries TRBV28 and TRBJ1-1, with D unresolved. V was trimmed by 10 bases and J by 4 bases, leaving 13 bases between them. Germline V gene lookup returns CDR1 MDHEN and CDR2 SYDVKM. The CDR3 runs 12 residues. The CDR3 sequence is CATRSAGTEAFF. DNA for the CDR3: TGTGCCACAAGATCCGCGGGCACTGAAGCTTTCTTT.

The chain recombines TRBV28 with TRBJ2-1; 9 positions agree with TRBD1. The ends lost 0 bases at V and 5 bases at J; junction bases unmatched: 8. This CDR3 comprises 17 residues. Per the germline V gene, CDR1 is MDHEN and CDR2 is SYDVKM. The CDR3 DNA sequence: TGTGCCAGCAGTTTATGGGAGACAGGGGGAAATGACAATGAGCAGTTCTTC. It encodes CASSLWETGGNDNEQFF.

V gene TRBV19 combines with J gene TRBJ1-1; no reliable D call. The CDR3 covers 12 residues. The germline gives CDR1 LNHDA, CDR2 SQIVND (reference sequence). V lost 9 bases and J 3 bases, leaving 11 bases between the germline ends. The CDR3 spells CARGSWDTEAFF. CDR3 bases: TGTGCCAGGGGGAGTTGGGACACTGAAGCTTTCTTT.

The chain has TRBV28 and TRBJ2-3; D perhaps matches TRBD1 (5 bases). Trimming pared 7 bases from V and 2 bases from J, leaving 13 bases between. The germline gives CDR1 MDHEN, CDR2 SYDVKM. CDR3 size: 14 residues. The CDR3 region has the DNA TGTGCCAGCACGTACGCAGGGCCCACAGATACGCAGTATTTT. Translated, it gives CASTYAGPTDTQYF.

The gene calls are TRBV28 and TRBJ1-1; D unresolved. Trimming took 2 bases from V and 0 from J, leaving 7 bases between them. The CDR3 has 14 amino acids. The germline V gene encodes CDR1 MDHEN and CDR2 SYDVKM. Here the CDR3 DNA reads TGTGCCAGCAGTTTAGGGCAGGTGAACACTGAAGCTTTCTTT. Protein sequence: CASSLGQVNTEAFF.

The chain is built from TRBV5-6 and TRBJ2-7; tentatively, D is TRBD2 (5 bases). Germline V lookup: CDR1 SGHDT, CDR2 YYEEEE. V was cut by 2 bases and J by 2 bases, with 11 bases left in between. The CDR3 consists of 14 residues. The CDR3 loop reads CASSFGDYAYEQYF. The CDR3 nucleotides read TGTGCCAGCAGCTTTGGAGACTACGCCTACGAGCAGTACTTC. Full variable domain (missing parts from reference TRBV5-6 and TRBJ2-7): DAGVTQSPTHLIKTRGQQVTLRCSPKSGHDTVSWYQQALGQGPQFIFQYYEEEERQRGNFPDRFSGHQFPNYSSELNVNALLLGDSALYLCASSFGDYAYEQYFGPGTRLTVT.